This T cell receptor (beta chain) was recorded in a study of shared clonotypes between healthy human individuals. Study in general: Per donor, CD8 memory used one plate, CD8 naive used two, CD4 memory used three and CD4 naive used three.

Donors comprised only Caucasian adults living in Nashville, Tennessee. The CDR3 has 14 residues. From germline, CDR1 is MRHNA and CDR2 SNTAGT. The trim removed 3 bases at V and 4 bases at J, leaving 0 bases unmatched. TCRdb keeps only in-frame clones here, not all; method: immunoSEQ multiplex PCR. Of roughly 110,000 clones in the sample, 68% were seen once. Findings and caveats of the study: A limitation of the genetic and exposure-history diversity represented arose from few donors. Some naive CD4 clonotypes, approximately 4.5%, turned up in common across several donors.

This clone was counted ten times or more. Antigen specificity is unknown. This chain links TRBV6-4 with TRBJ2-3; TRBD1 matches 11 bases. The origin of this receptor is a woman in her 30s in good health. Sequences were obtained from memory CD8+ T cells sorted from blood. Stated subset: CD45RO+ cells pooled with CCR7-negative TemRA cells. The CDR3 DNA reads as TGTGCCAGCAGTGAGGGACAGGGGGCAGATACGCAGTATTTT. As protein: CASSEGQGADTQYF.